This is a list of T cell receptor beta chains from one sample in a study of cytomegalovirus exposure and HLA in healthy donors. Measured with immunoSEQ multiplex PCR; TCRdb has only the in-frame clones, and not every one. The sample includes 100,000 to 150,000 clones, approximately 95% of them seen just once. The sequenced sample consisted of PBMCs. The receptor set was obtained from a man between 18 and 29 years old in good health and CMV-seronegative. Both conserved end residues are part of each CDR3. Each record gives: CDR3 DNA, CDR3 protein, clone size, V gene, J gene, D gene. The D gene is left open where the match is weak. Rows give clone size only sometimes, using once, few, many, or a class for an expanded clone.

TGCGCCAGCAGGAGTGGGACTATCTCCTACGAGCAGTACTTC	CASRSGTISYEQYF	-	TRBV10-2	TRBJ2-7	TRBD2
TGTGCTAGCAGCTTGGGGACTAGCGGGAGAGGCGGTGAGCAGTTCTTC	CASSLGTSGRGGEQFF	-	TRBV7-7	TRBJ2-1	TRBD2
TGCGCCAGCAGCCAAGAACGTGGAGGCCCTGAAGCTTTCTTT	CASSQERGGPEAFF	-	TRBV4-1	TRBJ1-1	-
TGTGCCAGCAGCAGCGGGGCGTGGGACACAGATACGCAGTATTTT	CASSSGAWDTDTQYF	-	TRBV7-6	TRBJ2-3	TRBD2
TGCGCCAGCAGCCCGACACAGGGGGACACTGAAGCTTTCTTT	CASSPTQGDTEAFF	-	TRBV4-1	TRBJ1-1	TRBD1
TGCGCCAGCAGCTTGGCGGGTGCGCAAGAGACCCAGTACTTC	CASSLAGAQETQYF	once	TRBV5-1	TRBJ2-5	-
TGTGCCAGCAGTTTGGGACTAGCGACCACCGCCTACAAGGGTGAGCAGTTCTTC	CASSLGLATTAYKGEQFF	-	TRBV27	TRBJ2-1	TRBD2
TGTGCCAGCAGTGAAGTAGCGGGAGGGCCTAAAACAGATACGCAGTATTTT	CASSEVAGGPKTDTQYF	once	TRBV2	TRBJ2-3	TRBD2
TGTGCCAGCAGCTTCCAGGGAACGGCCTACGAGCAGTACTTC	CASSFQGTAYEQYF	-	TRBV5-4	TRBJ2-7	-
TGTGCCAGCAGCCATTCGGGACAGGGGCAGTTCGGCTACACCTTC	CASSHSGQGQFGYTF	-	TRBV7-9	TRBJ1-2	TRBD1
TGTGCCAGCAGTTTAGGACAGGGGCCCTACGAGCAGTACTTC	CASSLGQGPYEQYF	-	TRBV6-5	TRBJ2-7	TRBD1
TGTGCCACCAGCGACACTTACCTCGCCACCTACGAGCAGTACTTC	CATSDTYLATYEQYF	-	TRBV15	TRBJ2-7	-
TGCGCCAGCAGCTTGGCCGGAGCGGGATTGAACACCGGGGAGCTGTTTTTT	CASSLAGAGLNTGELFF	-	TRBV5-1	TRBJ2-2	TRBD2
TGTGCCAGCAGCCCAAACTCACCTGGGGAGGGCACTGAAGCTTTCTTT	CASSPNSPGEGTEAFF	-	TRBV27	TRBJ1-1	-
TGTGCCATCAGTGAGTCGGGGTGGGGGGACGAGCAGTACTTC	CAISESGWGDEQYF	-	TRBV10-3	TRBJ2-7	-
TGTGCCAGCAGCCGACAGAGCCCGGGGGGAGAGACCCAGTACTTC	CASSRQSPGGETQYF	-	TRBV6-5	TRBJ2-5	TRBD2
TGTGCCAGCAGCCTACTATTAGCGGGAGGGAACCCCTACGAGCAGTACTTC	CASSLLLAGGNPYEQYF	-	TRBV7-2	TRBJ2-7	TRBD2
TGTGCCAGCAGCCCCGAGGGGGCCGCTCACACTGAAGCTTTCTTT	CASSPEGAAHTEAFF	-	TRBV7-9	TRBJ1-1	TRBD1
TGTGCCAGCAGCTTACGGTCCCGACAGACGAACACCGGGGAGCTGTTTTTT	CASSLRSRQTNTGELFF	-	TRBV11-2	TRBJ2-2	-
TGTGCCAGCACCCTAGGGGCCATGAACACTGAAGCTTTCTTT	CASTLGAMNTEAFF	-	TRBV28	TRBJ1-1	-
TGTGCCTGGAGGCGGCGACGGGAGAACACTGAAGCTTTCTTT	CAWRRRRENTEAFF	-	TRBV30	TRBJ1-1	-
TGTGCCAGTAGTATCGACAGGGGAAAGAATCAGCCCCAGCATTTT	CASSIDRGKNQPQHF	once	TRBV19	TRBJ1-5	TRBD1
TGTGCCAGCAGCTTAACATTGCAAGAGACCCAGTACTTC	CASSLTLQETQYF	-	TRBV7-8	TRBJ2-5	-
TGTGCCAGCAGTTTATCGGGCCCGAGGGAAGCAACTAATGAAAAACTGTTTTTT	CASSLSGPREATNEKLFF	-	TRBV27	TRBJ1-4	-
TGTGCCAGCAGCGTAGCTAGTGCGGGGGCCTCCTACGAGCAGTACTTC	CASSVASAGASYEQYF	-	TRBV9	TRBJ2-7	-
TGTGCCAGCAGCTTCGGGGGAAGGGAGGATGGCTACACCTTC	CASSFGGREDGYTF	-	TRBV7-2	TRBJ1-2	-
TGTGCCAGCAGTTACGACAGGGGCGTTGACACTGAAGCTTTCTTT	CASSYDRGVDTEAFF	-	TRBV6-5	TRBJ1-1	TRBD1
TGTGCCAGCTACTTGTCGGGAGAGCAGTACTTC	CASYLSGEQYF	-	TRBV28	TRBJ2-7	-
TGTGCCAGCACTAAACTGGGACACGGCATCACCGGGGAGCTGTTTTTT	CASTKLGHGITGELFF	-	TRBV28	TRBJ2-2	-
TGTGCCAGCAGCCGGGAGGCCGCAGATACGCAGTATTTT	CASSREAADTQYF	-	TRBV9	TRBJ2-3	TRBD2
TGTGCCAGCAGCTTAGGGGGACAGGGCAACTACGAGCAGTACTTC	CASSLGGQGNYEQYF	-	TRBV11-3	TRBJ2-7	TRBD1
TGTGCCAGCAGCTTACGAGCGGGAGGGGGTATGACCGGGGAGCTGTTTTTT	CASSLRAGGGMTGELFF	-	TRBV7-2	TRBJ2-2	TRBD2
TGCGCCAGCAGCCAAGAAGGTTCCGGGAACGTCGACGAGCAGTACTTC	CASSQEGSGNVDEQYF	-	TRBV4-1	TRBJ2-7	-
TGTGCCAGCAGACTCCAGCAGGGTGGGACCCAGTACTTC	CASRLQQGGTQYF	-	TRBV27	TRBJ2-5	-
TGTGCCAGCAGCTTAATAGGCGGGGGAGGCTACACCTTC	CASSLIGGGGYTF	-	TRBV7-2	TRBJ1-2	-
TGTGCCAGCAGTTTATGGGTGGGGGGCTCCTACGAGCAGTACTTC	CASSLWVGGSYEQYF	-	TRBV28	TRBJ2-7	-
TGTGCCAGCAGCCCATCAGGACTAGCGGGAGACTACGAGCAGTACTTC	CASSPSGLAGDYEQYF	-	TRBV9	TRBJ2-7	TRBD2
TGTGCCAGTAGTTCCTTCGGGCGGGAGGGGAGCAATGAGCAGTTCTTC	CASSSFGREGSNEQFF	-	TRBV19	TRBJ2-1	TRBD2
TGTGCCAGCAGGCGGGACCGCTACGAGCAGTACTTC	CASRRDRYEQYF	-	TRBV6-5	TRBJ2-7	-
TGCGCCAGCAGCTTCCAATCTCAGGGAGGCGGCACTGAAGCTTTCTTT	CASSFQSQGGGTEAFF	-	TRBV5-1	TRBJ1-1	-
TGTGCCAGCAGTGACTCCGACAGGGGGTATGGCTACACCTTC	CASSDSDRGYGYTF	-	TRBV6-4	TRBJ1-2	TRBD1
TGTGCCAGTAGTTACTCCGGGACAGGGAGCTCTGGAAACACCATATATTTT	CASSYSGTGSSGNTIYF	-	TRBV19	TRBJ1-3	TRBD1
TGTGCCAGCTCACCACAGGGGGCGGAGACCCAGTACTTC	CASSPQGAETQYF	-	TRBV18	TRBJ2-5	TRBD1
TGTGCCAGCAGCCCACCGGGGCGGGGCAGCTTCGGCTACACCTTC	CASSPPGRGSFGYTF	-	TRBV28	TRBJ1-2	-
TGTGCCAGCAGCGCGGACTCAGACGCAAACATTCAGTACTTC	CASSADSDANIQYF	-	TRBV9	TRBJ2-4	-
TGTGCCAGCAGCTCACAAGCGGGAGCCGGCACAGATACGCAGTATTTT	CASSSQAGAGTDTQYF	-	TRBV7-2	TRBJ2-3	TRBD2
TGTGCCAGTAGTTGGGACAGGAGCTCCTACGAGCAGTACTTC	CASSWDRSSYEQYF	-	TRBV11-2	TRBJ2-7	TRBD1
TGTGCCAGCAGCTCTGGACAGGGGGAAGCTTTCTTT	CASSSGQGEAFF	-	TRBV11-3	TRBJ1-1	TRBD1
TGTGCCAGCAGCTCCAGGACAGAGAGCTATGGCTACACCTTC	CASSSRTESYGYTF	-	TRBV21-1	TRBJ1-2	-
TGTGCCAGCAGTGACTCGTTTACTAGCGGGAGGCCCTCCACAGATACGCAGTATTTT	CASSDSFTSGRPSTDTQYF	-	TRBV6-4	TRBJ2-3	TRBD2
TGTGCCAGCAGCTTCGACAGGTACTCCTACGAGCAGTACTTC	CASSFDRYSYEQYF	-	TRBV28	TRBJ2-7	-
TGCAGCGTTGAACGGCAGGGGCAATCAACTGAAGCTTTCTTT	CSVERQGQSTEAFF	-	TRBV29-1	TRBJ1-1	-
TGTGCCAGCTCACCACCGGGCAGATCCCCCGGGGAGCTGTTTTTT	CASSPPGRSPGELFF	-	TRBV18	TRBJ2-2	-
TGCGCCAGCAGCCGATCCCGGGTTGACAATGAGCAGTTCTTC	CASSRSRVDNEQFF	-	TRBV4-3	TRBJ2-1	-
TGTGCCAGCTCAAGGACAGAGAACACTGAAGCTTTCTTT	CASSRTENTEAFF	-	TRBV18	TRBJ1-1	-
TGTGCCAGCAGTTACTCGGGAGGCCAAGAGACCCAGTACTTC	CASSYSGGQETQYF	once	TRBV6-5	TRBJ2-5	-
TGTGCCAGCAGTTTATTAATGGCCGGGGGTAGACAGCCCCAGCATTTT	CASSLLMAGGRQPQHF	-	TRBV28	TRBJ1-5	-
TGTGCCAGCAGTTTAGTTCCGGAGTTGAGCGAGCAGTACTTC	CASSLVPELSEQYF	-	TRBV28	TRBJ2-7	-
TGTGCCAGCAGTTTAGGAGATGAGCAGTTCTTC	CASSLGDEQFF	-	TRBV27	TRBJ2-1	-
TGTGCCAGCAGCCTCGGGGGGAGCTCCTACGAGCAGTACTTC	CASSLGGSSYEQYF	-	TRBV9	TRBJ2-7	TRBD2